The 17 T cell receptor beta chains presented below share a single source sample, sequenced in a study of T cell repertoires in cytomegalovirus infection. TCRdb re-derived calls from the reads in MiXCR, one entry per CDR3 protein. Among over 150,000 distinct CDR3 sequences, around 20% were seen once, and the ten largest hold 2.5% to 3%. Input material: PBMCs. These TCRs come from a human donor in good health (CMV status not recorded). Some clones in this sample may be carry-over from other donors' samples.

This clonotype was picked up a small number of times. The chain uses TRBV29-1 and TRBJ1-4, with 10 bases matching TRBD1. Germline V CDR1 and CDR2: SQVTM, ANQGSEA. The CDR3 totals 13 residues. After removal of 6 bases from V and 8 bases from J, the junction contained 6 bases not matched to a gene. Here the CDR3 DNA reads TGCAGCGTCCTGACAGGGGGCGCAGAAAAACTGTTTTTT. Encoded protein: CSVLTGGAEKLFF.

This chain joins TRBV12-3 or TRBV12-4 and TRBJ2-1; unclear D gene. This CDR3 is built from 14 residues. The V and J ends lost 5 bases and 0 bases respectively, with 8 bases between them. CDR3 coding DNA: TGTGCCAGCAGTGGGGTGAGCTCCTACAATGAGCAGTTCTTC. Protein sequence: CASSGVSSYNEQFF.

This sequence joins TRBV7-9 and TRBJ2-5; unclear D gene. CDR1 is SEHNR and CDR2 is FQNEAQ in the germline V gene (reference sequence). This CDR3 contains 15 residues. The germline V and J ends were trimmed by 2 bases and 3 bases, with 13 bases remaining between them. CDR3 protein: CASSLKASPKETQYF. The CDR3 region has the DNA TGTGCCAGCAGCTTAAAGGCCAGTCCAAAAGAGACCCAGTACTTC.

The rearrangement links TRBV29-1 to TRBJ2-1; 10 positions agree with TRBD2. This CDR3 comprises 18 residues. From germline, CDR1 is SQVTM and CDR2 ANQGSEA. V lost 1 base and J lost 0; bases outside the gene matches: 9. CDR3 bases: TGCAGCGTTGAAGGGGGGCTAGCGGGGGCGAGCTCCTACAATGAGCAGTTCTTC. Protein: CSVEGGLAGASSYNEQFF.

This chain links TRBV29-1 with TRBJ1-5, with a possible D match to TRBD1 (5 bases). The germline V gene has CDR1 SQVTM and CDR2 ANQGSEA. The CDR3 covers 15 residues. V lost 5 bases, J lost 4 bases, and 18 bases lay in between. CDR3 coding DNA: TGCAGCGTTATAGACCAGGGATGGGGGAATCAGCCCCAGCATTTT. Its translation: CSVIDQGWGNQPQHF. Filled out from reference TRBV29-1 and TRBJ1-5, the complete variable domain reads SAVISQKPSRDICQRGTSLTIQCQVDSQVTMMFWYRQQPGQSLTLIATANQGSEATYESGFVIDKFPISRPNLTFSTLTVSNMSPEDSSIYLCSVIDQGWGNQPQHFGDGTRLSIL.

This clonotype was found many times. CDR3 sequence: CASRPGQIYGYTF. CDR3 nucleotides: TGTGCCAGCAGGCCGGGCCAGATATATGGCTACACCTTC. The chain carries TRBV6-5 and TRBJ1-2, with D unclear. Germline CDR1 is MNHEY and CDR2 is SVGAGI. CDR3 length equals 13 residues. Trimming left V 6 bases short and J 5 bases short, with 13 bases between.

The CDR3 sequence: CASSSPGTSPYGYTF. DNA of the CDR3: TGTGCCAGCAGCTCCCCCGGGACATCGCCCTATGGCTACACCTTC. This chain joins TRBV7-6 and TRBJ1-2, with D tentatively TRBD1 (6 bases). V was trimmed by 4 bases and J by 4 bases, leaving 16 bases between them. CDR3 length equals 15 residues. The germline V gene has CDR1 SGHVS and CDR2 FNYEAQ.

There are a few counts of this clonotype. The V gene is TRBV7-9, the J gene TRBJ1-1; D is perhaps TRBD1 (5 bases). The germline V gene encodes CDR1 SEHNR and CDR2 FQNEAQ (reference sequence). With 1 base removed from V and 4 bases from J, the gap between germline ends came to 19 bases. This CDR3 contains 17 residues. The CDR3 reads CASSLVFQGVWSTEAFF. The CDR3, as DNA: TGTGCCAGCAGCTTAGTTTTCCAGGGTGTTTGGAGCACTGAAGCTTTCTTT.

The rearrangement links TRBV28 to TRBJ2-1; D gene uncertain. This CDR3 spans 16 amino acids. The germline V gene encodes CDR1 MDHEN and CDR2 SYDVKM. The germline V and J ends were trimmed by 5 bases and 0 bases, with 14 bases remaining between them. CDR3 loop: CASSPRHAGSYNEQFF. For the CDR3, the DNA is TGTGCCAGCAGTCCCCGACACGCCGGCTCCTACAATGAGCAGTTCTTC.

This clonotype was counted a few times. V is TRBV12-3 or TRBV12-4 and J is TRBJ2-1, with D possibly matching TRBD1 (5 bases). The V end was cut by 5 bases, the J end by 16 bases, with 18 bases between. This CDR3 is built from 12 residues. CDR3: CASSKKGLPGFF. The CDR3 DNA reads TGTGCCAGCAGTAAAAAGGGGCTTCCTGGCTTCTTC.

The CDR3 DNA follows: TGTGCCAGCAGCCGCCTAATGACTTACGAGGGACGGAAACCCGGGGAGCTGTTTTTT. Residues: CASSRLMTYEGRKPGELFF. The J gene is TRBJ2-2, the V gene TRBV27, with D possibly being TRBD1 or TRBD2 (5 bases each). The V end lost 6 bases, the J end lost 6 bases, and 29 bases lay between the germline ends. Germline loops: CDR1 MNHEY, CDR2 SMNVEV (reference sequence). This CDR3 is 19 amino acids long.

To note about this clonotype: Germline is not matched at one junction end, which may reflect a read error. The genes are TRBV7-8 and TRBJ2-5; 8 bases fit TRBD2. The V gene's germline CDR1 is SGHVS and CDR2 FQNEAQ. This CDR3 is built from 14 residues. The CDR3 spells CASSLVGRAETQYF. CDR3 coding DNA: TGTGCCAGCAGCTTAGTCGGGAGGGCCGAGACGCAGTACTTC.

The sample holds a few counts of this clonotype. This sequence joins TRBV11-2 and TRBJ1-2; D ambiguous. In germline, CDR1 is SGHAT, CDR2 FQNNGV. Trimming took 5 bases from V and 8 from J, leaving 9 bases between them. The CDR3 runs to 11 residues. In DNA form, the CDR3 reads TGTGCCAGCAGCCAGATGGCGGGCTACACCTTC. This sequence encodes CASSQMAGYTF.

This clonotype was observed a few times. The chain has TRBV12-3 or TRBV12-4 and TRBJ1-5; TRBD1 is a possible D gene (5 bases). V was shortened by 2 bases and J by 6 bases, with 8 bases between the two germline ends. This CDR3 has 13 amino acids. CDR3 sequence (DNA): TGTGCCAGCAGTTTAAGGGACCTTCAGCCCCAGCATTTT. Its protein is CASSLRDLQPQHF.

This chain links TRBV20-1 with TRBJ1-1; 10 nucleotides match TRBD1. CDR1 is DFQATT, CDR2 SNEGSKA, per germline (reference sequence). Trimming at V came to 0 bases and at J to 3 bases, leaving 22 bases not matched to a gene. The CDR3 runs 21 residues. The CDR3 loop is CSAREPPTVDRGLIGYTEAFF. The CDR3 region has the DNA TGCAGTGCTAGAGAACCCCCGACGGTAGACAGGGGGCTTATTGGGTACACTGAAGCTTTCTTT.

Turning to this clonotype: Mismatch with germline at one junction end may stem from a read error. The chain joins TRBV4-1 to TRBJ2-7; 13 bases are shared with TRBD2. Looked up from germline, CDR1 is MGHRA and CDR2 is YSYEKL. CDR3 length: 20 amino acids. The CDR3 reads CASSQPRGLAGQPGFYEQYF. The CDR3 DNA reads as TGTGCCAGCAGCCAGCCGCGGGGACTAGCGGGACAACCGGGGTTCTACGAGCAGTACTTC.

The V and J genes are TRBV7-9 and TRBJ2-1, with D uncertain. Trimming cost V 3 bases and J 9 bases, with 9 bases left between them. Germline V CDR1 and CDR2: SEHNR, FQNEAQ (reference sequence). The CDR3 length is 12 residues. The CDR3 DNA reads TGTGCCAGCAGCTTTGCGGTGTTTGAGCAGTTCTTC. This codes for CASSFAVFEQFF.